The clone carrying this TCR beta chain came up a few times. Its target is not known. This record belongs to a study of Ad26.COV2.S vaccination and SARS-CoV-2 variants. About the study: Of the COV1001 trial arms, the Ad26.COV2.S arm included the donor. General study results and limits: Substantial response breadth was reportedly seen for spike-specific CD8+ and CD4+ T cells after vaccination. Vaccine recipients and placebo recipients showed similar non-spike TCR breadth.

Documented treatment: roughly 20 received Ad26.COV2.S at low or high dose, single or two shots; roughly five received placebo; per-sample allocation not given. Material that was analyzed had been drawn on day 63 after the first vaccine or placebo injection. Sequencing used immunoSEQ multiplex PCR; TCRdb keeps in-frame clones, though not all of them. The data hold about 440,000 clones, with roughly 88% observed a single time. The germline V and J ends were trimmed by 4 bases and 2 bases, with 12 bases remaining between them. The CDR3 is 14 residues long. Germline CDR1 SGHRS, CDR2 YFSETQ. The starting material was peripheral blood, obtained in a trial of Ad26.COV2.S vaccine versus placebo. The chain has TRBV5-1 and TRBJ1-1; a possible D gene is TRBD1 (5 bases). The sequence derives from a person aged 18-60 years who received the Ad26.COV2.S COVID-19 vaccine or a placebo. The CDR3 nucleotides are TGCGCCAGCAGCCCCGACAGTACAAACACTGAAGCTTTCTTT. Protein sequence: CASSPDSTNTEAFF.